This TCR beta chain derives from a study of blood T cell repertoires in COVID-19 (dated by TCRdb to about 2020). At the level of the whole study: The collaborator samples originated in the United States, Italy and Spain and spanned the acute and convalescent phases of COVID-19. The material from the prospective study consisted of cDNA or gDNA derived from T cells, B-cell-depleted T cells, or PBMCs. Subjects who had been exposed to COVID-19, were actively infected with it, or had recovered from it provided the deeply sampled blood TCRbeta repertoires that made up the dataset. The repertoires were released in a freely available public database intended as a resource for research on the immune response to SARS-CoV-2. The samples were drawn from two sources: the first 160 participants of the ongoing ImmuneRACE study, and 1,000 to 1,500 subjects contributed by 6 global collaborators. Nearly every sample came with metadata listing a de-identified subject ID, COVID-19 status, age in years and sex. Where available, HLA class I and class II types were obtained from metadata supplied by the sample provider rather than from assay-based typing.

What the study reported, not specific to this receptor: The amount of clinical and demographic metadata varied by source and participant and was provided uncurated.

TCRbeta CDR3 regions were amplified from genomic DNA using the immunoSEQ Assay, a bias-controlled multiplex PCR. Under the source paper's analysis protocol: Within the assay, amplification of reference gene primers was used to estimate how many nucleated cells each sample contained. To quantify the absolute abundance of each unique TCRbeta CDR3 rearrangement, sequence reads were collapsed and filtered. For each sample, productive Simpson clonality was calculated as the square root of Simpson's diversity index over productive rearrangements. This is the immuneACCESS table as TCRdb keeps it, with only in-frame sequences that have V and J called. A part of the clones is gone; compared with another copy, unresolved V genes explain less than half, and the rest is unexplained. V, J and clone size were drawn from that table, and D and trimming were deduced from the DNA. The sample records 150,000 to 200,000 clones, 88% of which are singletons. The leading ten clones occupy approximately 9.4% of the sample.

CDR1 and CDR2, looked up from the germline V gene (reference sequence), are SEHNR and FQNEAQ. The CDR3 measures 13 amino acids from cysteine to phenylalanine. This entry keeps only the CDR3 DNA: 39 bases, framed from base 1. V loses 1 base of germline sequence and J loses 8 bases, and the interval between the two ends is 9 bases. Enrolling through a virtual design, the prospective study's participants ranged in age from roughly 18 to 89 years and lived across around 25 United States geographic areas. In the prospective study, cohorts were assigned on the basis of participant-reported clinical history obtained from a screening survey and a study questionnaire. For ImmuneRACE Cohort 3, a participant was defined as recovered based on two consecutive negative NP/OP PCR tests, clearance by a healthcare professional, or resolution of symptoms. Each participant in the prospective study had whole blood, serum and a nasopharyngeal or oropharyngeal swab collected by mobile phlebotomists. Prospective study participants could optionally give additional blood draws and questionnaires over an approximately two-month period. Before DNA extraction, blood samples from the prospective study were shipped at room temperature or frozen.

Comment on this clone: Its binding antigen is unknown. No quality values exist for individual bases; no much larger clone is one base distant.

The rearranged chain carries TRBV7-9 and TRBJ2-1; the D gene is perhaps TRBD1, from 5 matching bases. The sequenced sample was PBMCs or T cells enriched from blood (not recorded which). This TCR came from a woman aged 18 to 35 who had recovered from COVID-19. The CDR3 reads CASSLGTWDEQFF. The nucleotides read TGTGCCAGCAGCTTAGGGACATGGGATGAGCAGTTCTTC. With the portions outside the CDR3 filled from the reference TRBV7-9 and TRBJ2-1 genes, the complete variable region becomes DTGVSQNPRHKITKRGQNVTFRCDPISEHNRLYWYRQTLGQGPEFLTYFQNEAQLEKSRLLSDRFSAERPKGSFSTLEIQRTEQGDSAMYLCASSLGTWDEQFFGPGTRLTVL.